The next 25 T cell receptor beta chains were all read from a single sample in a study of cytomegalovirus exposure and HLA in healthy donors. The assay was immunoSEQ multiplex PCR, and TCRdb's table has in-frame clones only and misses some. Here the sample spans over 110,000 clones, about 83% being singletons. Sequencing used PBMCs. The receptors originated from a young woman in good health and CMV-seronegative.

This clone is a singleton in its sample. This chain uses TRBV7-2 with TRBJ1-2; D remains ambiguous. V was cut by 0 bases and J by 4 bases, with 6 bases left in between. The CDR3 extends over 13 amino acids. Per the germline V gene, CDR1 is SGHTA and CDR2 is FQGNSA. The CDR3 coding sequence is TGTGCCAGCAGCTTAGCGCGTATCTATGGCTACACCTTC. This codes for CASSLARIYGYTF. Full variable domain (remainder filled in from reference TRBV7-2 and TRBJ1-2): GAGVSQSPSNKVTEKGKDVELRCDPISGHTALYWYRQSLGQGLEFLIYFQGNSAPDKSGLPSDRFSAERTGGSVSTLTIQRTQQEDSAVYLCASSLARIYGYTFGSGTRLTVV.

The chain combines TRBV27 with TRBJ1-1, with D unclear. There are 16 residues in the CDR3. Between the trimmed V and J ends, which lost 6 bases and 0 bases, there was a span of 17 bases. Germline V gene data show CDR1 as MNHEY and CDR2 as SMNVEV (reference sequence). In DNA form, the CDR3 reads TGTGCCAGCAGCCCGCGACCGGGTTCGTTGAACACTGAAGCTTTCTTT. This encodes CASSPRPGSLNTEAFF.

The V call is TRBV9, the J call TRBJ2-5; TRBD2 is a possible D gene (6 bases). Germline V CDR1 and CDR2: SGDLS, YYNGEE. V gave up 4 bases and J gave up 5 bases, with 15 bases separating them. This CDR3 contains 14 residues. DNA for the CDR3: TGTGCCAGCAGCCCCGGGGGTGGATGGGAGACCCAGTACTTC. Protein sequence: CASSPGGGWETQYF.

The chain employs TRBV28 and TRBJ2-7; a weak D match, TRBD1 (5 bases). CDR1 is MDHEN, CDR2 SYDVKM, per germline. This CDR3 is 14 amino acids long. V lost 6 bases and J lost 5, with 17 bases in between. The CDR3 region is CASSQGPPWDEQYF. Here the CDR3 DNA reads TGTGCCAGCAGCCAGGGCCCGCCATGGGACGAGCAGTACTTC. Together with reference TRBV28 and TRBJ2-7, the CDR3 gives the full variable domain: DVKVTQSSRYLVKRTGEKVFLECVQDMDHENMFWYRQDPGLGLRLIYFSYDVKMKEKGDIPEGYSVSREKKERFSLILESASTNQTSMYLCASSQGPPWDEQYFGPGTRLTVT.

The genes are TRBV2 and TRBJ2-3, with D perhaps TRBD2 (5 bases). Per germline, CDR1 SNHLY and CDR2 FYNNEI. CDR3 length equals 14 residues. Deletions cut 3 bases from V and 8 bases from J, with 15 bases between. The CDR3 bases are TGTGCCAGCAGTGATGACCGGACTGTATCTACGCAGTATTTT. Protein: CASSDDRTVSTQYF.

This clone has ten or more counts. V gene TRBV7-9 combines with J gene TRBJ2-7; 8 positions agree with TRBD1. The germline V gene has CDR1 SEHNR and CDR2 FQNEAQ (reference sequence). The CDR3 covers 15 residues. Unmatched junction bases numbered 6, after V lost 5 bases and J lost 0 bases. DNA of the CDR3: TGTGCCAGCAGCGCAACCGGGACAGGCTCCTACGAGCAGTACTTC. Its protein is CASSATGTGSYEQYF.

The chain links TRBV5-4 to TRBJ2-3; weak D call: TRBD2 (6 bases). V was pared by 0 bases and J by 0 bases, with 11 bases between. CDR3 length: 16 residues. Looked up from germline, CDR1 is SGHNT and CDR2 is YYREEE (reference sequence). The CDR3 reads CASSLGGGSSTDTQYF. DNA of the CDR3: TGTGCCAGCAGCTTGGGAGGAGGGTCTAGCACAGATACGCAGTATTTT.

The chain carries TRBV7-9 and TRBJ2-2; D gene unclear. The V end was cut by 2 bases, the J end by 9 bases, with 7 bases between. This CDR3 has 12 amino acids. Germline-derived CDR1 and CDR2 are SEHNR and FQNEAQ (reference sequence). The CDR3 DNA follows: TGTGCCAGCAGCTTATTTGTCTGGGAGCTGTTTTTT. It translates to CASSLFVWELFF.

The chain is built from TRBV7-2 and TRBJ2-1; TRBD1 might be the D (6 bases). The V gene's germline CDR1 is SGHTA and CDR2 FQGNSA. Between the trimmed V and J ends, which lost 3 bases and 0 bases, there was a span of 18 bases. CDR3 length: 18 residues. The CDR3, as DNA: TGTGCCAGCAGCTTCGCCGGACGGACAGCACGCTCCTACAATGAGCAGTTCTTC. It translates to CASSFAGRTARSYNEQFF.

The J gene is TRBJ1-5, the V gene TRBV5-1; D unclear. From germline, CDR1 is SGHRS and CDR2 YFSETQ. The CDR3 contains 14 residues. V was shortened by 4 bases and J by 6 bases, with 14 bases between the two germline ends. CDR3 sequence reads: CASSRDGLTQPQHF. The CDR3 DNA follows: TGCGCCAGCAGCCGTGACGGACTCACTCAGCCCCAGCATTTT. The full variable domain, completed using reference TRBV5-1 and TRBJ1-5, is KAGVTQTPRYLIKTRGQQVTLSCSPISGHRSVSWYQQTPGQGLQFLFEYFSETQRNKGNFPGRFSGRQFSNSRSEMNVSTLELGDSALYLCASSRDGLTQPQHFGDGTRLSIL.

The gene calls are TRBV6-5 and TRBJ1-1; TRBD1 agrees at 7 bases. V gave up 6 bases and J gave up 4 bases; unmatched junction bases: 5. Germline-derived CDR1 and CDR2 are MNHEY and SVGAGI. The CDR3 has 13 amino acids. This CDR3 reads CASSNRGATEAFF. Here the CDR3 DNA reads TGTGCCAGCAGCAACAGGGGTGCCACTGAAGCTTTCTTT.

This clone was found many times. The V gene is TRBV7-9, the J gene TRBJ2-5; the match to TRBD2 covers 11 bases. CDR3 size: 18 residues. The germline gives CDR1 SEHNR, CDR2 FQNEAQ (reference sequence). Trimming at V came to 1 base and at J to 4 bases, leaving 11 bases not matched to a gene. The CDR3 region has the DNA TGTGCCAGCAGCTTAGATCTAGCGGGGGGCCTCCGGGGAGAGACCCAGTACTTC. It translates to CASSLDLAGGLRGETQYF.

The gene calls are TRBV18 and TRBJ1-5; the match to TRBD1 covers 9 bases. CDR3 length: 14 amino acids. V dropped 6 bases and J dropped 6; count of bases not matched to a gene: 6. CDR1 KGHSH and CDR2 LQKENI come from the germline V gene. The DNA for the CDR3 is TGTGCCAGCTCGCAGGGACAGGGCATTCAGCCCCAGCATTTT. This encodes CASSQGQGIQPQHF.

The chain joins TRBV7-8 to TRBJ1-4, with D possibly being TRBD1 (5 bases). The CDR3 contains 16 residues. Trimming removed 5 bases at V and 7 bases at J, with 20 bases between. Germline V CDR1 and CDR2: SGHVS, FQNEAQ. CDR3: CASSTGLEGEGEKLFF. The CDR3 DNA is TGTGCCAGCAGCACCGGGTTGGAAGGGGAGGGTGAAAAACTGTTTTTT. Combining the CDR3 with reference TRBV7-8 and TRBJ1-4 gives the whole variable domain GAGVSQSPRYKVAKRGQDVALRCDPISGHVSLFWYQQALGQGPEFLTYFQNEAQLDKSGLPSDRFFAERPEGSVSTLKIQRTQQEDSAVYLCASSTGLEGEGEKLFFGSGTQLSVL.

CDR3 bases: TGTGCCAGCAGTTGGGGAGATAGCAATCAGCCCCAGCATTTT. As protein: CASSWGDSNQPQHF. The chain carries TRBV28 and TRBJ1-5; D is ambiguous. The CDR3 has 14 residues. V was cut by 4 bases and J by 0 bases, with 7 bases left in between. In germline, CDR1 is MDHEN, CDR2 SYDVKM.

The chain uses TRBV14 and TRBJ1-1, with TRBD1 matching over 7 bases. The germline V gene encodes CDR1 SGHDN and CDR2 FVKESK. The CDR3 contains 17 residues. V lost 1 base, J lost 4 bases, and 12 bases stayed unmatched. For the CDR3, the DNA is TGTGCCAGCAGCCAAGGAAGTTTGACAGGGATCATCACTGAAGCTTTCTTT. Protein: CASSQGSLTGIITEAFF.

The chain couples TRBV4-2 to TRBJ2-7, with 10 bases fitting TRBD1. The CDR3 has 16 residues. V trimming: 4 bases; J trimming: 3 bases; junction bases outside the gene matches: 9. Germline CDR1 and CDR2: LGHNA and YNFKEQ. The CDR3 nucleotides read TGTGCCAGCAGCCGAAGTGGGGGACAGGGGAACTACGAGCAGTACTTC. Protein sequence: CASSRSGGQGNYEQYF.

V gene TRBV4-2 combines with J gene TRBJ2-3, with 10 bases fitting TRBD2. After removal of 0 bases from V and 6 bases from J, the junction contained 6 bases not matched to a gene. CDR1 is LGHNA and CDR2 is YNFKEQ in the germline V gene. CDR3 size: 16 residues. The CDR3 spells CASSQDISGGVDTQYF. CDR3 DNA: TGTGCCAGCAGCCAAGATATAAGCGGGGGGGTGGATACGCAGTATTTT.

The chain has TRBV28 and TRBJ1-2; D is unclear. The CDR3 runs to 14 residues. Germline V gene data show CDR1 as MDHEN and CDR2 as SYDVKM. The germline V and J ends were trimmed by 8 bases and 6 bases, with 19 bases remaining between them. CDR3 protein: CASESGVRVDGYTF. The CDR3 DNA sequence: TGTGCCAGCGAGTCCGGGGTTCGGGTCGATGGCTACACCTTC.

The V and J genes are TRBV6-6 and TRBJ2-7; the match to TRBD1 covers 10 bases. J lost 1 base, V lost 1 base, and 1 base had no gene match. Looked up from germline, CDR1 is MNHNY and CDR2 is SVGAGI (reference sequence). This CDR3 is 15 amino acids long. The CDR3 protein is CASSYLGQGSYEQYF. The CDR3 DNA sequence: TGTGCCAGCAGTTACTTGGGACAGGGGTCCTACGAGCAGTACTTC.

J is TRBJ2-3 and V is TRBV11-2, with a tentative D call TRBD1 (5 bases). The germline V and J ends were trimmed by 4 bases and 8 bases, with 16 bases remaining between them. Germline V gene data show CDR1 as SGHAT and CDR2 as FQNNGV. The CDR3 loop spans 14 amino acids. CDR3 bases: TGTGCCAGCAGCTCGCGGAGACAGCCAGGTACGCAGTATTTT. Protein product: CASSSRRQPGTQYF.

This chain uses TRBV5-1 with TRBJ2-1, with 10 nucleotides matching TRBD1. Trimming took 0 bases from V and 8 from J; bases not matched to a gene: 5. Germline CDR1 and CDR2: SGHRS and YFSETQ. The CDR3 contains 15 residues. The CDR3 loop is CASSLEGQGIDEQFF. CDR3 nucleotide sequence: TGCGCCAGCAGCTTGGAGGGACAGGGGATCGATGAGCAGTTCTTC.

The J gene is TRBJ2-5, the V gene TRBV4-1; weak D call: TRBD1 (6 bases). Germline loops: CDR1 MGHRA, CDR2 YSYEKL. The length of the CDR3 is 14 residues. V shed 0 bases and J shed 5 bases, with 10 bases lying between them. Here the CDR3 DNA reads TGCGCCAGCAGCCAAGATCGAAGGGGGGAGACCCAGTACTTC. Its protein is CASSQDRRGETQYF.

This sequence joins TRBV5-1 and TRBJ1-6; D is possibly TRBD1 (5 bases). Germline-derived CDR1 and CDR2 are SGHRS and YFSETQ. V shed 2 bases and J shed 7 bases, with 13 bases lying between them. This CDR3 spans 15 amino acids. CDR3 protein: CASSLAGGGNSPLHF. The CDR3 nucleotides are TGCGCCAGCAGCTTAGCCGGGGGTGGCAATTCACCCCTCCACTTT.

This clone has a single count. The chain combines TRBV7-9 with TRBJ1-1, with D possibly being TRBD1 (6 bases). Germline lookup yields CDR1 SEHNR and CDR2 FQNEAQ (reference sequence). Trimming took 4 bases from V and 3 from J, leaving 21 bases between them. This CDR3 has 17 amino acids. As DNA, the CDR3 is TGTGCCAGCAGCTCCGCGGCGGGGGGCGGAAGGGACACTGAAGCTTTCTTT. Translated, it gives CASSSAAGGGRDTEAFF.